A selection of T cell receptor beta chains follows, all from one sample in a study of control samples from healthy donors and cancer patients. Clones were sequenced by immunoSEQ multiplex PCR, and TCRdb holds only the in-frame ones, with some missing. The data contain roughly 400,000 clones, roughly 90% of them singletons. Material for sequencing was PBMCs. Receptors originate from a middle-aged man with head and neck cancer. CDR3s include the opening cysteine and the closing phenylalanine or tryptophan. D genes are given only for firm matches. Clone sizes are given selectively: once, few, many, or a class where the clone is expanded.

J | D | size | V | CDR3 | DNA
TRBJ1-1 | . | . | TRBV19 | CASSSRGNTEAFF | TGTGCCAGTTCCTCTAGGGGGAACACTGAAGCTTTCTTT
TRBJ1-1 | . | . | TRBV7-2 | CASSFLSTEAFF | TGTGCCAGCAGCTTTTTAAGCACTGAAGCTTTCTTT
TRBJ1-2 | . | few | TRBV19 | CASSTPPETGFYGYTF | TGTGCCAGTAGTACTCCACCCGAGACAGGTTTCTATGGCTACACCTTC
TRBJ1-2 | . | . | TRBV29-1 | CSVEGTYGYTF | TGCAGCGTTGAAGGAACCTATGGCTACACCTTC
TRBJ1-1 | . | . | TRBV21-1 | CASSKAGTPSRTSTEAFF | TGTGCCAGCAGCAAAGCTGGGACACCTTCTCGGACGAGCACTGAAGCTTTCTTT
TRBJ2-7 | . | . | TRBV11-2 | CASSYKAYRATSYEQYF | TGTGCCAGCAGCTATAAAGCCTACCGGGCCACCTCCTACGAGCAGTACTTC
TRBJ1-2 | TRBD1 | . | TRBV14 | CASSRGTGVVGYGYTF | TGTGCCAGCAGCCGCGGGACAGGGGTAGTGGGCTATGGCTACACCTTC
TRBJ2-1 | TRBD1 | . | TRBV28 | CASRRDRYNEQFF | TGTGCCAGCAGACGGGACAGGTACAATGAGCAGTTCTTC
TRBJ2-2 | . | . | TRBV3-1/TRBV3-2 | CASSQGWRGQSTGELFF | TGTGCCAGCAGCCAAGGATGGAGGGGACAGTCCACCGGGGAGCTGTTTTTT
TRBJ1-5 | TRBD1 | . | TRBV9 | CASSVGQVNQPQHF | TGTGCCAGCAGCGTGGGACAGGTAAATCAGCCCCAGCATTTT
TRBJ1-2 | . | . | TRBV10-2 | CASSEGFMGSNYGYTF | TGCGCCAGCAGTGAGGGTTTCATGGGAAGTAACTATGGCTACACCTTC
TRBJ1-5 | . | . | TRBV12-3/TRBV12-4 | CASRPGKQPQHF | TGTGCCAGCAGACCAGGGAAGCAGCCCCAGCATTTT
TRBJ2-5 | . | . | TRBV19 | CASSLGELIGTQYF | TGTGCCAGCAGCCTGGGGGAGTTGATCGGGACCCAGTACTTC
TRBJ2-7 | . | . | TRBV2 | CASSEPPGYSSYEQYF | TGTGCCAGCAGTGAACCTCCAGGCTACAGCTCCTACGAGCAGTACTTC
TRBJ2-1 | TRBD2 | . | TRBV18 | CASSIQGGRGEQFF | TGTGCCAGCTCAATCCAAGGAGGGAGGGGTGAGCAGTTCTTC
TRBJ2-5 | . | . | TRBV28 | CASSTRWETQYF | TGTGCCAGCAGCACTCGGTGGGAGACCCAGTACTTC
TRBJ2-2 | TRBD1 | once | TRBV29-1 | CSVDFGTVTGELFF | TGCAGCGTTGATTTTGGGACAGTGACCGGGGAGCTGTTTTTT
TRBJ1-2 | . | . | TRBV19 | CASSITGGAEGYTF | TGTGCCAGTAGTATAACGGGGGGCGCGGAAGGCTACACCTTC
TRBJ1-1 | . | . | TRBV5-6 | CASSLAGWTVNTEAFF | TGTGCCAGCAGCTTGGCAGGGTGGACCGTGAACACTGAAGCTTTCTTT
TRBJ1-1 | . | few | TRBV10-3 | CAISEVGHLEAFF | TGTGCCATCAGTGAGGTTGGGCATTTAGAAGCTTTCTTT
TRBJ2-7 | . | . | TRBV7-2 | CASSLGQGSNYEQYF | TGTGCCAGCAGCTTAGGGCAGGGGAGTAACTACGAGCAGTACTTC
TRBJ1-6 | TRBD1 | . | TRBV27 | CASSPRTGGSPLHF | TGTGCCAGCAGTCCAAGGACAGGGGGCTCACCCCTCCACTTT
TRBJ1-4 | . | . | TRBV6-5 | CASTSSAGFHEKLFF | TGTGCCAGCACCAGCTCCGCGGGGTTCCATGAAAAACTGTTTTTT
TRBJ2-5 | TRBD2 | . | TRBV27 | CASSSRLAGAVVYGSLGETQYF | TGTGCCAGCAGTTCTCGACTAGCGGGAGCGGTGGTTTATGGTAGTTTAGGGGAGACCCAGTACTTC
TRBJ2-7 | . | . | TRBV27 | CASSLSKTLDRLTYEQYF | TGTGCCAGCAGTTTATCGAAAACTCTGGACAGACTCACCTACGAGCAGTACTTC
TRBJ1-2 | . | . | TRBV2 | CASIQDGTNYGYTF | TGTGCCAGCATCCAGGACGGAACTAACTATGGCTACACCTTC
TRBJ1-1 | . | . | TRBV4-1 | CASSQGPGMNTEAFF | TGCGCCAGCAGCCAAGGCCCGGGGATGAACACTGAAGCTTTCTTT
TRBJ1-1 | . | . | TRBV29-1 | CSVEDVSEAFF | TGCAGCGTTGAAGATGTTTCTGAAGCTTTCTTT
TRBJ2-5 | TRBD2 | . | TRBV14 | CASSHPGGRETQYF | TGTGCCAGCAGCCACCCGGGGGGGCGAGAGACCCAGTACTTC
TRBJ2-2 | . | . | TRBV7-9 | CASSLRRGGGTGELFF | TGTGCCAGCAGCTTACGCAGGGGAGGAGGCACCGGGGAGCTGTTTTTT
TRBJ2-3 | TRBD2 | . | TRBV4-2 | CASSQERRGGTDTQYF | TGTGCCAGCAGCCAAGAACGGCGGGGGGGCACAGATACGCAGTATTTT
TRBJ2-1 | TRBD2 | . | TRBV6-6 | CASRQPSGGPLEGQFF | TGTGCCAGCAGACAACCTAGCGGGGGGCCCCTTGAGGGGCAGTTCTTC
TRBJ1-2 | . | . | TRBV4-3 | CASSRTIGSNYGYTF | TGCGCCAGCAGCCGGACGATAGGTTCTAACTATGGCTACACCTTC
TRBJ2-2 | . | few | TRBV6-5 | CASYRTANTGELFF | TGTGCCAGCTATCGGACCGCGAACACCGGGGAGCTGTTTTTT
TRBJ1-4 | . | . | TRBV5-1 | CASSLGFPGDVGNEKLFF | TGCGCCAGCAGCTTGGGGTTTCCAGGGGATGTCGGTAATGAAAAACTGTTTTTT
TRBJ2-1 | . | . | TRBV6-4 | CASSVQFPPTDEQFF | TGTGCCAGCAGTGTACAGTTCCCCCCTACGGATGAGCAGTTCTTC
TRBJ2-7 | TRBD1 | . | TRBV19 | CASSIEIGTGTYEQYF | TGTGCCAGTAGTATAGAAATTGGGACAGGGACGTACGAGCAGTACTTC
TRBJ1-4 | TRBD1 | . | TRBV5-1 | CASSLGDRGSEKLFF | TGCGCCAGCAGCTTGGGGGACAGGGGTTCTGAAAAACTGTTTTTT
TRBJ2-7 | . | . | TRBV7-2 | CASSAVQGSGEQYF | TGTGCCAGCAGCGCCGTACAGGGATCCGGCGAGCAGTACTTC
TRBJ2-3 | . | . | TRBV12-3/TRBV12-4 | CASKRTLTDTQYF | TGTGCCAGCAAACGGACACTCACAGATACGCAGTATTTT
TRBJ1-2 | . | . | TRBV5-1 | CASSCAGLPRGGNYGYTF | TGCGCCAGCAGCTGTGCCGGCCTGCCACGGGGTGGTAACTATGGCTACACCTTC
TRBJ1-3 | TRBD1 | once | TRBV29-1 | CSVGGYRGLSGNTIYF | TGCAGCGTTGGTGGGTACAGGGGCCTATCTGGAAACACCATATATTTT
TRBJ1-1 | TRBD1 | . | TRBV18 | CASSPKGDRDTEAFF | TGTGCCAGCTCACCGAAGGGGGACAGGGACACTGAAGCTTTCTTT
TRBJ2-5 | . | . | TRBV7-2 | CASSFSRGEQETQYF | TGTGCCAGCAGCTTTTCTAGGGGGGAGCAAGAGACCCAGTACTTC